Sequencing of this T cell receptor beta chain was carried out in a study of shared clonotypes between healthy human individuals (dated by TCRdb to the early 2020s). About the investigation overall: A few men and a couple of women, aged 18 to 49 years, made up the cohort. Per donor, three plates each were used for CD4 naive and CD4 memory, two for CD8 naive, and one for CD8 memory. To estimate repertoire size and how much clonotypes are shared between individuals, the study performed deep sequencing of blood TCR repertoires from roughly five healthy adults. Libraries were prepared and TCR repertoires were sequenced by different laboratories using diverse techniques, in order to increase sequencing depth and limit assay-specific biases. Leukapheresis yielded between about 0.94 and 8.9 billion PBMCs per donor.

Overall study results and their limits: Because the study included a small number of donors, the genetic and exposure-history diversity represented was limited. Based on pairwise subsampling, the degree of clonotype sharing among donors was expected to be affected by sequencing depth. Compared with non-shared clonotypes, the clonotypes found in all four sorted-subset donors had higher generation probabilities. Even with the large sequencing depth, rarefaction of the sorted-subset datasets indicated that sequencing was incomplete. Larger estimated clonotype richness was generally found for naive subsets than for memory subsets. Sampling was limited to blood, and TCR repertoires in tissue likely differ from TCR repertoires in blood. Across four donors, approximately 5% of naive CD4, around 3.3% of naive CD8, roughly 2.2% of memory CD4, and about 0.44% of memory CD8 clonotypes were shared.

With respect to this clone: Its antigen specificity is not known. The record has no base qualities; no much larger clone is one base away.

The donors were healthy, HIV-negative adults who had no recently reported acute infections or vaccinations. Every donor was a Caucasian adult residing in Nashville, Tennessee, USA. CD4+ T cells were enriched through magnetic negative selection, after which naive cells were positively selected on CD45RA and the remaining negative fraction served as the memory subset. After blood collection by leukapheresis, PBMCs were isolated using Ficoll-Histopaque density gradient centrifugation and then cryopreserved in the vapor phase of liquid nitrogen. Analytical flow cytometry was used to check the purity and quantity of every magnetically sorted T cell population. Each sorted fraction had its genomic DNA isolated and then quantified by UV absorbance on a Nanodrop 2000c. As encoded in the germline V gene, CDR1 is SGDLS while CDR2 is YYNGEE. The CDR3 spans 15 residues, from the cysteine through the phenylalanine. CDR3 DNA only is kept here, 45 bases in frame from base 1. After removal of 0 bases from V and 3 bases from J, the junction retains 3 bases not matched to a gene.

TCR CDR3 regions were amplified from genomic DNA by multiplex PCR using the deep immunoSEQ assay. Extracted genomic DNA from each cell subset was distributed evenly across all wells of several immunoSEQ 96-well plates, and each plate was treated as a replicate. For sorted subsets, each replicate PCR was loaded with approximately 190 ng genomic DNA, equivalent to roughly 30,000 T cell genomes. The purified libraries were quantified using a Qubit 3.0 fluorometer, sized with a Bioanalyzer 2100, and then quantified again using the KAPA Library Quantification kit. Each immunoSEQ 96-well plate was sequenced on its own single-read 150-cycle Illumina NextSeq 550 flow cell. The authors processed their data as follows. The immunoSEQ output contained only junctional sequences without quality scores, so filtering could not match that applied to full-length reads. Sequences were annotated with PyIR, a Python wrapper for IgBLAST v1.9, using IMGT germline references to assign V/J genes and CDR3. Reads were removed for weak V/J assignments (E-value above 1e-6), missing CDR3, stop codons, out-of-frame junctions, or ambiguous translated residues. V3J clonotypes were defined by identical inferred V gene, J gene, and CDR3 amino acid sequence. The percentage overlap between two repertoires was calculated by dividing the number of shared unique clonotypes by the size of the smaller repertoire. Three approaches were used to assess repertoire richness: RTK rarefaction, the Chao1 estimator, and Recon v2.1 estimates of unobserved clonotypes. Generation probabilities were computed with OLGA for all TCRbeta clonotypes obtained by the gDNA method from several donors. What TCRdb holds here is the immuneACCESS table cut down to in-frame rearrangements. Part of the clones is not present; checked against another copy, under half of the missing clones reflect an unresolved V gene, and the others are unexplained. The DNA was the basis for D and trimming; V, J and clone size are from that table. In all, the sample holds about 180,000 clones, and 90% to 95% of those were seen once. Around 0.067% of the sample comes from the top ten.

The sequence links TRBV9 to TRBJ2-7, and TRBD2 aligns with 10 junction nucleotides. The sequencing input was naive CD4+ T cells sorted from blood. The cell subset or site label on this specimen signifies: CD45RA+ positively selected. The source of this sequence is a woman between 25 and 40 years old in good health. The DNA sequence follows: TGTGCCAGCAGCGTAGACCTAGCGGGAGTCTACGAGCAGTACTTC. It translates to CASSVDLAGVYEQYF.